The 24 T cell receptor beta chains in this list originate from one sample, sequenced in a study of identical twins. A single record per CDR3 protein comes from TCRdb applying MiXCR to the 5' RACE reads. The table has 650,000 to 750,000 distinct CDR3 sequences, roughly 20% seen once. The same sample was also studied in work on T cells expressing NK-cell markers.

Sequenced input: PBMCs. These TCRs come from a woman aged 18 to 35 in good health.

The table lists this clonotype with a count of one. This chain joins TRBV5-6 and TRBJ2-7, with D unresolved. The germline gives CDR1 SGHDT, CDR2 YYEEEE. The CDR3 has 12 amino acids. Trimming stripped 4 bases from V and 12 bases from J, with 17 bases between. Here the CDR3 DNA reads TGTGCCAGCAGCCCAGGATCTTCATACCCGTACTTC. This gives the protein CASSPGSSYPYF.

The V call is TRBV7-2, the J call TRBJ1-6; a weak D match, TRBD1 (5 bases). Trimming stripped 1 base from V and 7 bases from J, with 8 bases between. Looked up from germline, CDR1 is SGHTA and CDR2 is FQGNSA. This CDR3 region has 14 residues. CDR3 in amino acids: CASSLVGRNSPLHF. DNA for the CDR3: TGTGCCAGCAGCTTAGTGGGGCGGAATTCACCCCTCCACTTT.

This chain uses TRBV6-1 with TRBJ2-2, with 10 positions matching TRBD2. V trimming: 5 bases; J trimming: 5 bases; junction bases outside the gene matches: 11. The CDR3 has 17 amino acids. Per the germline V gene, CDR1 is MNHNS and CDR2 is SASEGT. The DNA of the CDR3 is TGTGCCAGCAGTCGTTCACTAACAGCGGGAGGGACCGGGGAGCTGTTTTTT. This gives the protein CASSRSLTAGGTGELFF.

This chain connects TRBV6-1 to TRBJ2-7, with D uncertain. Trimming removed 6 bases from V and 4 bases from J, with 13 bases in between. CDR1 is MNHNS, CDR2 SASEGT, per germline. The CDR3 totals 13 residues. The CDR3 DNA reads as TGTGCCAGCAGCCAACGAACGAGTTACGAGCAGTACTTC. This gives the protein CASSQRTSYEQYF.

This clonotype has a handful of counts. DNA for the CDR3: TGTGCCAGCGCCTTACCGGGACAGGGGGCGAAAGGGGCCAACGTCCTGACTTTC. This codes for CASALPGQGAKGANVLTF. The chain recombines TRBV11-1 with TRBJ2-6; 12 positions match TRBD1. Trimming took 8 bases from V and 4 from J; bases not matched to a gene: 12. Looked up from germline, CDR1 is SGHAT and CDR2 is FQDESV (reference sequence). The CDR3 totals 18 residues. Variable domain in full (rest from reference TRBV11-1 and TRBJ2-6): EAEVAQSPRYKITEKSQAVAFWCDPISGHATLYWYRQILGQGPELLVQFQDESVVDDSQLPKDRFSAERLKGVDSTLKIQPAELGDSAMYLCASALPGQGAKGANVLTFGAGSRLTVL.

Only a few counts were recorded for this clonotype. The CDR3 DNA follows: TGCAGCGTTGACGGACTAGCGGGAGACGTATTACGGGAGCAGTTCTTC. This encodes CSVDGLAGDVLREQFF. The rearrangement joins TRBV29-1 to TRBJ2-1; 13 nucleotides align to TRBD2. V lost 3 bases to trimming and J lost 10 bases; unmatched junction nucleotides: 12. The CDR3 runs to 16 residues. Germline CDR1 SQVTM, CDR2 ANQGSEA.

The chain carries TRBV6-1 and TRBJ2-1, with 10 bases lining up with TRBD2. V gave up 4 bases and J gave up 3 bases; unmatched junction bases: 3. There are 15 residues in the CDR3. Germline-derived CDR1 and CDR2 are MNHNS and SASEGT. CDR3 loop: CASSASGSGYNEQFF. DNA for the CDR3: TGTGCCAGCAGTGCTAGCGGGAGCGGCTACAATGAGCAGTTCTTC.

The genes are TRBV29-1 and TRBJ2-1; D not resolved. Trimming left V 3 bases short and J 9 bases short, with 12 bases between. This CDR3 contains 12 residues. The V gene's germline CDR1 is SQVTM and CDR2 ANQGSEA. The CDR3 nucleotides are TGCAGCGTTGATTTAGGATCGGGTGAGCAGTTCTTC. Amino acids: CSVDLGSGEQFF.

This clonotype was picked up a small number of times. The CDR3 loop is CATATGGSYEQYF. CDR3 bases: TGTGCCACCGCTACAGGGGGCTCCTACGAGCAGTACTTC. The V call is TRBV10-3, the J call TRBJ2-7; 8 nucleotides align to TRBD1. CDR3 length equals 13 residues. Looked up from germline, CDR1 is ENHRY and CDR2 is SYGVKD. The trim removed 10 bases at V and 0 bases at J, leaving 5 bases unmatched.

The V call is TRBV15, the J call TRBJ2-5, with TRBD2 matching over 10 bases. CDR3 length equals 14 residues. CDR1 is LNHNV and CDR2 is YYDKDF in the germline V gene (reference sequence). Trimming cost V 4 bases and J 7 bases; bases outside gene matches: 6. CDR3 nucleotides: TGTGCCACCAGCATGGGACTAGCGCTGGGGACCCAGTACTTC. It codes for CATSMGLALGTQYF. The variable domain in full, with the rest retrieved from reference TRBV15 and TRBJ2-5, is DAMVIQNPRYQVTQFGKPVTLSCSQTLNHNVMYWYQQKSSQAPKLLFHYYDKDFNNEADTPDNFQSRRPNTSFCFLDIRSPGLGDTAMYLCATSMGLALGTQYFGPGTRLLVL.

CDR3 residues: CASSDARQGKNIQYF. As DNA, the CDR3 is TGTGCCAGCAGTGACGCGCGGCAGGGAAAAAACATTCAGTACTTC. This sequence joins TRBV6-4 and TRBJ2-4; a weak D match, TRBD1 (5 bases). The V end was cut by 2 bases, the J end by 4 bases, with 12 bases between. The CDR3 length is 15 residues. Germline lookup yields CDR1 MRHNA and CDR2 SNTAGT.

The sample holds many counts of this clonotype. The chain couples TRBV12-3 or TRBV12-4 to TRBJ2-7, with 12 bases lining up with TRBD2. The V gene end was trimmed by 4 bases and the J gene end by 6 bases; junction bases not matched to a gene: 7. This CDR3 comprises 15 residues. This CDR3 reads CASSSRLAGVGEQYF. The CDR3 DNA sequence: TGTGCCAGCAGTTCTCGACTAGCGGGGGTAGGCGAGCAGTACTTC.

This clonotype has a handful of counts. This chain joins TRBV2 and TRBJ1-5, with D maybe TRBD1 (6 bases). CDR3 length equals 13 residues. Trimming cost V 5 bases and J 6 bases, with 11 bases left between them. Germline-derived CDR1 and CDR2 are SNHLY and FYNNEI. The CDR3 DNA sequence: TGTGCCAGCAGTATCTCAGGGGTTCAGCCCCAGCATTTT. It codes for CASSISGVQPQHF.

This clonotype was detected only once. The J gene is TRBJ2-7, the V gene TRBV7-9; no definite D call. Trimming cost V 5 bases and J 3 bases, with 14 bases left between them. Germline V CDR1 and CDR2: SEHNR, FQNEAQ (reference sequence). This CDR3 is 14 amino acids long. CDR3 amino acids: CASSTTVGLYEQYF. The CDR3, as DNA: TGTGCCAGCAGCACGACGGTGGGCCTCTACGAGCAGTACTTC.

This clonotype was seen repeatedly, ten times or more. This chain joins TRBV3-1 and TRBJ2-3, with D possibly matching TRBD2 (7 bases). The CDR3 contains 16 residues. The germline V and J ends were trimmed by 0 bases and 3 bases, with 13 bases remaining between them. CDR1 and CDR2 (germline): LGHDT, YNNKEL (reference sequence). The CDR3 reads CASSQDPAGATDTQYF. The CDR3 DNA sequence: TGTGCCAGCAGCCAAGATCCGGCGGGGGCTACAGATACGCAGTATTTT.

The genes are TRBV4-2 and TRBJ2-1; D gene ambiguous. The CDR3 extends over 12 amino acids. CDR1 is LGHNA, CDR2 YNFKEQ, per germline. Trimming removed 3 bases at V and 5 bases at J, with 5 bases between. In DNA, the CDR3 is TGTGCCAGCAGCCACCGAAACAATGAGCAGTTCTTC. This gives the protein CASSHRNNEQFF.

The chain combines TRBV12-3 or TRBV12-4 with TRBJ1-1; a weak D match, TRBD1 (5 bases). CDR3 length equals 14 residues. Trimming took off 6 bases at V and 4 bases at J, with 15 bases between the two ends. The chain's CDR3 is CASSPGTGITEAFF. DNA of the CDR3: TGTGCCAGCAGCCCCGGGACGGGGATCACTGAAGCTTTCTTT.

In its sample, this clonotype was seen once. V and J are TRBV20-1 and TRBJ1-1, with D hard to call. The germline CDR1 and CDR2 sequences are DFQATT and SNEGSKA (reference sequence). Trimming stripped 1 base from V and 0 bases from J, with 12 bases between. The length of the CDR3 is 15 residues. This CDR3 is CSARVAEHMNTEAFF. As DNA, the CDR3 is TGCAGTGCTAGAGTTGCCGAACACATGAACACTGAAGCTTTCTTT.

This sequence joins TRBV3-1 and TRBJ2-2; no reliable D call. The germline V gene encodes CDR1 LGHDT and CDR2 YNNKEL (reference sequence). The CDR3 totals 14 residues. Trimming left V 4 bases short and J 5 bases short, with 11 bases between. The CDR3 DNA follows: TGTGCCAGCAGCCCGCCGGAAGCAACCGGGGAGCTGTTTTTT. This gives the protein CASSPPEATGELFF.

The CDR3 spells CSAGRTSYNEQFF. The CDR3 coding sequence is TGCAGTGCTGGCCGGACTTCTTACAATGAGCAGTTCTTC. The chain is built from TRBV20-1 and TRBJ2-1; TRBD2 might be the D (5 bases). V was pared by 5 bases and J by 4 bases, with 12 bases between. CDR3 length equals 13 residues. Germline V gene lookup returns CDR1 DFQATT and CDR2 SNEGSKA (reference sequence).

The chain couples TRBV20-1 to TRBJ2-6, with D possibly matching TRBD2 (7 bases). V was pared by 5 bases and J by 2 bases, with 16 bases between. The CDR3 has 16 amino acids. Germline lookup yields CDR1 DFQATT and CDR2 SNEGSKA (reference sequence). Written as DNA, the CDR3 is TGCAGTGCTGGGGCGGGGGCGACAGCTGGGGCCAACGTCCTGACTTTC. This translates into CSAGAGATAGANVLTF.

This chain connects TRBV6-2 or TRBV6-3 to TRBJ1-1; no clear D gene. The germline gives CDR1 MNHEY, CDR2 SVGEGT. The CDR3 has 13 amino acids. V lost 0 bases to trimming and J lost 2 bases, with 4 bases between them. CDR3: CASSYSSNTEAFF. CDR3 nucleotides: TGTGCCAGCAGTTACTCGAGTAACACTGAAGCTTTCTTT.

Many counts were recorded for this clonotype. The gene calls are TRBV27 and TRBJ2-7; TRBD2 aligns across 11 bases. V was clipped by 7 bases and J by 1 base; unmatched bases: 3. The CDR3 runs to 14 residues. Germline CDR1 MNHEY, CDR2 SMNVEV (reference sequence). DNA of the CDR3: TGTGCCAGCACAAGACTAGCGGGGTCCTACGAGCAGTACTTC. Amino acids: CASTRLAGSYEQYF.

This sequence joins TRBV12-3 or TRBV12-4 and TRBJ2-7; possible D gene TRBD1, 5 bases. The CDR3 contains 15 residues. The V end was cut by 6 bases, the J end by 3 bases, with 18 bases between. The CDR3 sequence is CASRPTGSGNYEQYF. The DNA of the CDR3 is TGTGCCAGCAGGCCCACAGGTTCTGGAAACTACGAGCAGTACTTC.